This TCR beta chain stems from a study of blood T cell repertoires in COVID-19. Study context: COVID-19 samples collected from the United States, Italy and Spain covered acute and convalescent phases. PBMCs, B-cell-depleted T cells, or T cells were the source of the cDNA or gDNA that made up the material.

Measured with immunoSEQ multiplex PCR; TCRdb has only the in-frame clones, and not every one. Of 150,000 to 200,000 clones listed, under 95% are singletons. CDR1 and CDR2 (germline): SNHLY, FYNNEI. V was trimmed by 0 bases and J by 1 base, leaving 6 bases between them. This CDR3 spans 14 amino acids. The gene calls are TRBV2 and TRBJ1-1, with D tentatively TRBD1 (5 bases). The material sequenced was peripheral blood. The sequence came from a man aged 60 to 75 with active or convalescent COVID-19. The CDR3 here is CASSEAGGNTEAFF. The CDR3 region has the DNA TGTGCCAGCAGTGAAGCGGGGGGGAACACTGAAGCTTTCTTT.